This T cell receptor beta chain was sequenced for a study of molecular identifiers for immune sequencing clone quantification. General study results and limits: Sizes of highly expanded clones could be underestimated through identical TCRs sharing a barcode.

TCRdb recomputed calls from the PCR reads with MiXCR, one row per CDR3 protein. Counted here are about 640,000 distinct CDR3 sequences, about 20% occurring once; the ten biggest clones make up 0.7% to 1%. In this sample, this clonotype turned up many times. Its cognate antigen is unknown. The CDR3 covers 15 residues. V was trimmed by 3 bases and J by 0 bases, leaving 8 bases between them. Germline CDR1 reads MDHEN; CDR2 reads SYDVKM. The TCR was taken from a human donor in good health. Some libraries in this study had Jurkat cell RNA spiked in. The chain joins TRBV28 to TRBJ2-2; D gene uncertain. The sequencing input was naive CD8+ T cells from blood, with Jurkat cell RNA spiked in. Subset denoted: FACS-sorted CD8+CD4-CCR7+CD45RA+ naive T cells. CDR3 amino acids: CASSFEVTNTGELFF. The CDR3 nucleotides are TGTGCCAGCAGTTTTGAGGTGACGAACACCGGGGAGCTGTTTTTT.